This T cell receptor (beta chain) derives from a study of long-term antiretroviral therapy in people with HIV. Looking at the study overall: Samples collected earliest predate the 2015 immediate-ART recommendation by about a decade.

Running of the v3.0 immunoSEQ assay took place at survey level. For every sample, sequencing targeted 40,000-50,000 T-cell genomes. Profiled with immunoSEQ multiplex PCR; TCRdb holds only in-frame clones, not every one. Altogether approximately 25,000 clones are present, 80% to 85% being singletons, with the ten largest covering about 10%. The V and J ends lost 0 bases and 1 base, in that order; junction bases with no gene match: 4. The germline gives CDR1 SGHRS, CDR2 YFSETQ. This CDR3 has 16 residues. There were about 1-10 million cryopreserved PBMC in the samples before DNA extraction. V is TRBV5-1 and J is TRBJ2-7, with TRBD2 matching over 10 bases. This clonotype was obtained from a young man with HIV. Sequenced here: unsorted PBMCs, sampled 0.8 years before starting antiretroviral therapy. CDR3 sequence: CASSLAASGSSYEQYF. The CDR3 region has the DNA TGCGCCAGCAGCTTGGCAGCTAGCGGGAGTTCCTACGAGCAGTACTTC.